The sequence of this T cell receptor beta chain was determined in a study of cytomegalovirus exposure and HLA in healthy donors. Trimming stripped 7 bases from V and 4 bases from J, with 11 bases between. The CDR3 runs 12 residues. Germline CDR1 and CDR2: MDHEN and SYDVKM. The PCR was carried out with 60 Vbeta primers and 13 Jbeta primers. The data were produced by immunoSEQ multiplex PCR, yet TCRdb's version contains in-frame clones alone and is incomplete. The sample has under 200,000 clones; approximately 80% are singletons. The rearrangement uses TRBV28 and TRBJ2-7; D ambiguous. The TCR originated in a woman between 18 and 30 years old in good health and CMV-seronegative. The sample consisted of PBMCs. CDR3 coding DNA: TGTGCCAGCATGGCCAGATCTTACGAGCAGTACTTC. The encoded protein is CASMARSYEQYF.